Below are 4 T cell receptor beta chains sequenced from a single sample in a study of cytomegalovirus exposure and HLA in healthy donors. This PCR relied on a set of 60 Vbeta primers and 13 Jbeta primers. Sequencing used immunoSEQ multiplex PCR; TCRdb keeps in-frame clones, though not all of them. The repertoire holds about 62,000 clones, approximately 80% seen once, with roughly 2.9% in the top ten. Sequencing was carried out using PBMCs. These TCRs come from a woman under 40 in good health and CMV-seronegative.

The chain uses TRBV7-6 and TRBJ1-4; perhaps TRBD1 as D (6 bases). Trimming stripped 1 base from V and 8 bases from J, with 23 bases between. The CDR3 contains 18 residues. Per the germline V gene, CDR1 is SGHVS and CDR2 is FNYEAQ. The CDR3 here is CASSLEPKGDISREKLFF. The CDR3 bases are TGTGCCAGCAGCTTAGAGCCGAAGGGGGATATAAGTCGCGAAAAACTGTTTTTT.

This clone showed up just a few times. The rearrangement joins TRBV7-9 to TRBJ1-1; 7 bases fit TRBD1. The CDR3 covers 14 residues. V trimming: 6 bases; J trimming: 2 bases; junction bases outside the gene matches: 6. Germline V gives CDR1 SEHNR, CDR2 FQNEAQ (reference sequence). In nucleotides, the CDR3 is TGTGCCAGCAGGAGGGACAGCCTAAACACTGAAGCTTTCTTT. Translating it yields CASRRDSLNTEAFF.

CDR3 region: CASTPTSGYNEQFF. CDR3 DNA: TGTGCCAGCACCCCGACTAGCGGATACAATGAGCAGTTCTTC. The chain has TRBV6-1 and TRBJ2-1, with 9 bases fitting TRBD2. V lost 7 bases, J lost 4 bases, and 5 bases stayed unmatched. There are 14 residues in the CDR3. CDR1 is MNHNS and CDR2 is SASEGT in the germline V gene.

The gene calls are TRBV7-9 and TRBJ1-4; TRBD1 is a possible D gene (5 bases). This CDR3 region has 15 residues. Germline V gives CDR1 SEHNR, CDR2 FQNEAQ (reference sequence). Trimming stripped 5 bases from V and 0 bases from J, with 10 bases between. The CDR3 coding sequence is TGTGCCAGCAGCGTGAGACAGACAACTAATGAAAAACTGTTTTTT. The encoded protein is CASSVRQTTNEKLFF.